The entry below describes one TCR beta chain. What it binds is unknown. This entry belongs to a study of T cells in Graves' hyperthyroidism and ophthalmopathy. Overall study findings and caveats: Ophthalmopathy was model-predicted a median 6.5 months pre-onset. Ophthalmopathy stood apart from stable hyperthyroidism in a 13 V-J model.

Among ophthalmopathy patients, the Clinical Activity Score reached at least 3, the NOSPECS grade reached at least 4, and duration remained under 3 months. It was uncontrolled infection, other autoimmune disease, pregnancy or lactation that excluded patients. What was amplified from RNA transcripts were TCR beta CDR3 regions. First-round RT-PCR with HTBI primers amplified the TCR CDR3 region. TCRdb re-analysed the multiplex PCR reads in MiXCR, keeping a single row per CDR3 protein. The sample holds approximately 330,000 distinct CDR3 sequences, roughly 13% seen once. This CDR3 has 16 amino acids. V was pared by 2 bases and J by 1 base, with 6 bases of the junction left unmatched. Germline assignment: CDR1 MGHRA and CDR2 YSYEKL.

V is TRBV4-1 and J is TRBJ2-5; 8 nucleotides align to TRBD1. The receptor comes from a woman in her thirties or forties with Graves' ophthalmopathy. Source material: blood. The CDR3 region has the DNA TGCGCCAGCAGCCAATCGACAGGGGCAGTCCAAGAGACCCAGTACTTC. Translation gives CASSQSTGAVQETQYF.